One sample yielded the 2 T cell receptor beta chains listed below, sequenced in a study of regulatory T cells in long-lasting Graves disease. In building TCR beta libraries, iRepertoire HTBI primers were used together with Arm-PCR of CDR3 regions. TCRdb analysed the multiplex PCR reads with MiXCR anew, one entry per CDR3 protein. The data contain about 660,000 distinct CDR3 sequences, around 30% of them singletons. Time point noted: persistent/refractory GD, antithyroid drugs over 5 years with positive TRAb. RNA extracted from PBMCs served as the sequencing template. The sequencing here drew on peripheral blood mononuclear cells (PBMCs), taken when the disease was refractory, from a patient treated with antithyroid drugs. Receptors were obtained from a female donor with Graves disease.

The chain links TRBV2 to TRBJ1-2; TRBD1 matches at 8 bases. CDR3 length: 14 residues. Germline assignment: CDR1 SNHLY and CDR2 FYNNEI. J lost 4 bases, V lost 6 bases, and 7 bases had no gene match. The CDR3 DNA sequence: TGTGCCAGCAGCTTCGACAGGGGATCCTATGGCTACACCTTC. This sequence encodes CASSFDRGSYGYTF.

The chain links TRBV20-1 to TRBJ2-5; the D gene is possibly TRBD1 (7 bases). Looked up from germline, CDR1 is DFQATT and CDR2 is SNEGSKA (reference sequence). This CDR3 has 15 amino acids. V was cut by 5 bases and J by 4 bases, with 20 bases left in between. DNA for the CDR3: TGCAGTGCTGGCGGGACAGACGACGGGGCAGAGACCCAGTACTTC. This gives the protein CSAGGTDDGAETQYF.